The source of this T cell receptor (beta chain) is a study of blood T cells in healthy people across ages. About the research overall: Template-switching capture recovered about one barcoded beta molecule per two T cells. General study results and limits: Significant beta diversity loss was already apparent by age around 36, declining roughly linearly.

In its sample, this clonotype was seen a few times. No antigen is known for it. Trimming removed 0 bases from V and 5 bases from J; junction bases left unmatched: 6. CDR1 and CDR2 (germline): SGHTA, FQGNSA. This CDR3 has 17 amino acids. Primers used in a second PCR of about 6 to 11 cycles were a sample-barcoded 5' primer and a J-beta primer mix. A tag from a template-switch adaptor with 12 random nucleotides marked each cDNA molecule. Via MiXCR, TCRdb re-called the 5' RACE reads, giving one row per CDR3 protein. The sample contains about 1.8 million distinct CDR3 sequences, 49% of which appear only once.

This TCR came from a woman between 40 and 50 years old in good health. The V and J genes are TRBV7-2 and TRBJ2-7, with 14 nucleotides matching TRBD2. Sample: blood. The CDR3 loop is CASSLAGLAGGLHEQYF. CDR3 DNA sequence: TGTGCCAGCAGCTTAGCAGGACTAGCGGGGGGTCTCCACGAGCAGTACTTC.